This T cell receptor (beta chain) was sequenced during a study of PD-1 blockade in mismatch repair-deficient tumors. This clone has only one observation. The data were produced by immunoSEQ multiplex PCR, yet TCRdb's version contains in-frame clones alone and is incomplete. The sample contains over 75,000 clones, more than 65% of which appear only once. The CDR3 covers 18 residues. The sample here was peripheral blood, taken 12 weeks after starting pembrolizumab. This receptor was obtained from an adult with mismatch repair-deficient cancer. The rearrangement joins TRBV1 to TRBJ2-5; the table's D call of TRBD2 was not tested on the DNA. TRBV1 counts as a pseudogene. CDR3 nucleotide sequence: TGCACCAGCAGCCAAGGCTCCCCAGGACTAGCGGGAGCGGAGACCCAGTACTTC. This encodes CTSSQGSPGLAGAETQYF.